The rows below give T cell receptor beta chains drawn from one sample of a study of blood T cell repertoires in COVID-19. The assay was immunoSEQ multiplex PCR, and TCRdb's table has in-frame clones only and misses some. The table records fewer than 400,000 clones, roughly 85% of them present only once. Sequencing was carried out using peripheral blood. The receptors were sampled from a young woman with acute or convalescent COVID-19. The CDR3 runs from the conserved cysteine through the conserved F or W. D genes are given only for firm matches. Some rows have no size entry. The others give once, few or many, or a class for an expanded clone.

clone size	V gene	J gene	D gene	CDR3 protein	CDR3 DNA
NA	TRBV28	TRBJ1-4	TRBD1	CASSRGRDEKLFF	TGTGCCAGCAGTAGGGGGCGAGATGAAAAACTGTTTTTT
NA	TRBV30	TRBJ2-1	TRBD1	CAWKGRGSTYNEQFF	TGTGCCTGGAAGGGCAGGGGGTCAACTTACAATGAGCAGTTCTTC
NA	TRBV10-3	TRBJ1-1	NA	CAISRETEAFF	TGTGCCATCAGTAGGGAGACTGAAGCTTTCTTT
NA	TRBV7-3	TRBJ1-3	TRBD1	CASSLTPDRGNFGNTIYF	TGTGCCAGCAGCTTAACCCCCGACAGGGGGAACTTTGGAAACACCATATATTTT
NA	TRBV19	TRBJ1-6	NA	CATDSSDSPLHF	TGTGCCACCGACAGCTCTGATTCACCCCTCCACTTT
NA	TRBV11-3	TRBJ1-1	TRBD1	CASSPPGTGPTEAFF	TGTGCCAGCAGCCCCCCTGGGACAGGGCCTACTGAAGCTTTCTTT
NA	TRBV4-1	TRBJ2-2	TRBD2	CASSHPGLAGGRGTGELFF	TGCGCCAGCAGCCACCCGGGACTAGCGGGGGGCAGAGGGACCGGGGAGCTGTTTTTT
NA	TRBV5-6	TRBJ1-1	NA	CASSLSGGPEAFF	TGTGCCAGCAGCTTATCGGGGGGACCCGAAGCTTTCTTT
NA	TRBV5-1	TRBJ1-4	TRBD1	CASSSGTASEKLFF	TGCGCCAGCAGCTCTGGGACAGCGTCGGAAAAACTGTTTTTT
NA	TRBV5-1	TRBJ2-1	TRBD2	CASSSNLAGGLDEQFF	TGCGCCAGCAGCTCAAACCTAGCGGGGGGGCTCGATGAGCAGTTCTTC
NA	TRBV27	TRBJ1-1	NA	CASSFGRGRLDTEAFF	TGTGCCAGCAGTTTTGGCAGGGGCCGGTTGGACACTGAAGCTTTCTTT
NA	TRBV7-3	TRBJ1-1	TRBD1	CASSPHPGQGAPEAFF	TGTGCCAGCAGCCCCCACCCGGGACAGGGGGCCCCTGAAGCTTTCTTT
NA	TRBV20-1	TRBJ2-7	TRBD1	CSATGYNEQYF	TGCAGCGCGACAGGGTACAACGAGCAGTACTTC
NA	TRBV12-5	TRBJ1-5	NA	CASGLVLRGRQPQHF	TGTGCTAGTGGTTTGGTACTAAGGGGAAGGCAGCCCCAGCATTTT
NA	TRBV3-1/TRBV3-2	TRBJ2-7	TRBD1	CASSLLQGGEQYF	TGTGCCAGCAGCCTTTTACAGGGGGGCGAGCAGTACTTC
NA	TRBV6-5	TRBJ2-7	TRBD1	CASTNRDRSHYEQYF	TGTGCCAGCACCAACCGGGACAGGAGCCACTACGAGCAGTACTTC
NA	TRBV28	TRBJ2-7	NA	CASSLMRVQEQYF	TGTGCCAGCAGTTTAATGCGCGTTCAAGAGCAGTACTTC
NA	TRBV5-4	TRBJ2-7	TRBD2	CASSLVSLAGASSYEQYF	TGTGCCAGCAGCTTGGTGAGCCTAGCGGGGGCCAGCTCCTACGAGCAGTACTTC
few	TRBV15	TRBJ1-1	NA	CATSRDLVNTEAFF	TGTGCCACCAGCAGAGATCTTGTGAACACTGAAGCTTTCTTT
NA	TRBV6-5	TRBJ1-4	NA	CASSRSTWTQEKLFF	TGTGCCAGCAGTAGATCGACCTGGACACAGGAAAAACTGTTTTTT
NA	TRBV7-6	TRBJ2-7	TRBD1	CASSLGTGQSSYEQYF	TGTGCCAGCAGCTTGGGGACGGGACAGTCCTCCTACGAGCAGTACTTC
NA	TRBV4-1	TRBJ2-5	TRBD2	CASSQDRTSGGAETQYF	TGCGCCAGCAGCCAAGATCGGACTAGCGGGGGGGCGGAGACCCAGTACTTC
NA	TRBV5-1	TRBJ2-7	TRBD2	CASSLTSGAIYEQYF	TGCGCCAGCAGCTTGACTAGCGGGGCGATCTACGAGCAGTACTTC
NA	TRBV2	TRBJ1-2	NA	CASSDGQPSPLGYTF	TGTGCCAGCAGTGATGGGCAACCCTCACCTCTAGGCTACACCTTC
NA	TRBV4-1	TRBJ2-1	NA	CASSQEPGTQNEQFF	TGCGCCAGCAGCCAAGAACCCGGGACACAAAATGAGCAGTTCTTC
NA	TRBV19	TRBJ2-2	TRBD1	CASRWDRVTVGTGELFF	TGTGCCAGTAGGTGGGACAGGGTGACCGTGGGAACCGGGGAGCTGTTTTTT
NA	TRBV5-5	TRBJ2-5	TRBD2	CASSKGTSRETQYF	TGTGCCAGCAGCAAAGGGACTAGTCGGGAGACCCAGTACTTC
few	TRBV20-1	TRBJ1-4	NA	CSASITGNEKLFF	TGCAGTGCTAGTATTACAGGAAATGAAAAACTGTTTTTT
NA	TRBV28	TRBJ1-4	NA	CASSFLPGTATNEKLFF	TGTGCCAGCAGCTTCCTCCCTGGTACAGCAACTAATGAAAAACTGTTTTTT
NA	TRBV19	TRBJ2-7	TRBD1	CASSSGQGGSYEQYF	TGTGCCAGTAGTAGCGGACAGGGGGGCTCCTACGAGCAGTACTTC
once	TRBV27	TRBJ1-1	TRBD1	CASAPPGQGNSEAFF	TGTGCCAGCGCGCCCCCGGGACAGGGGAATTCTGAAGCTTTCTTT
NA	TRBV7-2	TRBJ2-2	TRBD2	CASRPRLAGGLAGELFF	TGTGCCAGCAGACCGAGACTAGCGGGGGGGCTAGCCGGGGAGCTGTTTTTT
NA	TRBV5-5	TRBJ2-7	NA	CASTMGDNYEQYF	TGTGCCAGCACCATGGGGGACAATTACGAGCAGTACTTC
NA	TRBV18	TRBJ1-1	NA	CASSGGSSNAEAFF	TGTGCCAGCTCCGGAGGCAGTTCGAACGCTGAAGCTTTCTTT
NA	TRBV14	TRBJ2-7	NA	CASSQQFEQYF	TGTGCCAGCAGCCAGCAGTTCGAGCAGTACTTC
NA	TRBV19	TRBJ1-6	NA	CASTKGRGPLHF	TGTGCCAGTACAAAGGGGAGGGGACCCCTCCACTTT
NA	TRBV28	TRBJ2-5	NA	CASSNHGTQQETQYF	TGTGCCAGCAGTAACCACGGGACTCAACAAGAGACCCAGTACTTC
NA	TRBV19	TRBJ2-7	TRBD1	CASSWGQGGREQYF	TGTGCCAGTAGTTGGGGACAGGGCGGTCGAGAGCAGTACTTC
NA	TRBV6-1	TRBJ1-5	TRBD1	CASSEAAGGGGQPQHF	TGTGCCAGCAGTGAAGCCGCAGGGGGCGGAGGTCAGCCCCAGCATTTT
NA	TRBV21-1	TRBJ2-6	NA	CASTVRGRRLAAKTGANVLTF	TGTGCCAGCACAGTCAGGGGTCGGAGACTAGCGGCAAAGACGGGGGCCAACGTCCTGACTTTC
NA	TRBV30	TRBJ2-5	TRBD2	CAWGTSGVQETQYF	TGTGCCTGGGGAACTAGCGGGGTTCAAGAGACCCAGTACTTC
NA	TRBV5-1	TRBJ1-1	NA	CASSSLDRPVNTEAFF	TGCGCCAGCAGCTCCCTGGACAGACCTGTGAACACTGAAGCTTTCTTT
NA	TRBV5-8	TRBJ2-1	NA	CASSFGQGYNEQFF	TGTGCCAGCAGCTTCGGGCAGGGTTACAATGAGCAGTTCTTC
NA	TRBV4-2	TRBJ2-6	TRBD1	CASSQDLQGLSRANVLTF	TGTGCCAGCAGCCAAGACCTACAGGGGCTTTCCAGGGCCAACGTCCTGACTTTC
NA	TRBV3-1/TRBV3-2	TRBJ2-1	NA	CASSQGVWPTKQFF	TGTGCCAGCAGCCAAGGAGTATGGCCCACTAAGCAGTTCTTC
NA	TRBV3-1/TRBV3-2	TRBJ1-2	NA	CASSPKATANYGYTF	TGTGCCAGCAGCCCTAAAGCGACAGCTAACTATGGCTACACCTTC
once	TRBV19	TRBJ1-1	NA	CASSEGADEAFF	TGTGCCAGTAGTGAAGGGGCAGATGAAGCTTTCTTT
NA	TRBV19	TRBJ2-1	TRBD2	CASSITSGGLYEQFF	TGTGCCAGTAGTATTACTAGCGGGGGGCTCTATGAGCAGTTCTTC
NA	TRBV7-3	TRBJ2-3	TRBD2	CASSPASGGGTDTQYF	TGTGCCAGCAGCCCCGCTAGCGGAGGTGGCACAGATACGCAGTATTTT
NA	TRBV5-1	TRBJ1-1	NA	CASSFGLREGSEAFF	TGCGCCAGCAGCTTTGGTCTTCGGGAGGGTTCTGAAGCTTTCTTT
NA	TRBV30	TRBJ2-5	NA	CAWSVEQETQYF	TGTGCCTGGAGTGTAGAGCAAGAGACCCAGTACTTC
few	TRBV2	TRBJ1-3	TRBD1	CASSLQGNSGNTIYF	TGTGCCAGCAGTTTACAGGGGAACTCTGGAAACACCATATATTTT
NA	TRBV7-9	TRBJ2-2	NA	CASSLVGRGENTGELFF	TGTGCCAGCAGCTTAGTTGGCAGGGGGGAGAACACCGGGGAGCTGTTTTTT
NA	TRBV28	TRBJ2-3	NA	CASSLSSDTQYF	TGTGCCAGCAGTTTATCATCAGATACGCAGTATTTT
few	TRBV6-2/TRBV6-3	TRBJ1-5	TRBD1	CASSYPGTGGNQPQHF	TGTGCCAGCAGTTACCCCGGGACAGGGGGCAATCAGCCCCAGCATTTT
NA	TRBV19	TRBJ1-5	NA	CASSMGAWVGSNQPQHF	TGTGCCAGTAGCATGGGGGCTTGGGTAGGTAGCAATCAGCCCCAGCATTTT
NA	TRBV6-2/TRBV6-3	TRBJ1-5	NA	CASSSTLWTDNQPQHF	TGTGCCAGCAGTTCTACCCTTTGGACAGACAATCAGCCCCAGCATTTT